This TCR beta chain was sequenced during a study of blood T cell repertoires in COVID-19 (dated by TCRdb to 2020 to 2022). For the wider study: Collaborator samples came from the United States, Italy and Spain and covered acute and convalescent phases of COVID-19. The material from the prospective study consisted of cDNA or gDNA derived from T cells, B-cell-depleted T cells, or PBMCs. Deeply sampled blood TCRbeta repertoires from subjects exposed to, actively infected with, or recovered from COVID-19 were included in the dataset. The repertoires were released in a freely available public database meant as a resource for research on the immune response to SARS-CoV-2. Samples were obtained from the ongoing ImmuneRACE study (first 160 participants) and from 1,254 subjects provided by 6 global collaborators. Nearly every sample came with metadata listing a de-identified subject ID, COVID-19 status, age in years and sex. Where available, HLA class I and class II types were taken from metadata supplied by the sample provider and were not determined by assay-based typing.

What the work shows at the level of the full study, not this receptor alone: Clinical and demographic metadata were provided uncurated, with the amount varying by source and participant.

TCRbeta CDR3 regions were amplified from genomic DNA by means of the immunoSEQ Assay, a bias-controlled multiplex PCR. In the original analysis: Within the assay, amplification of reference gene primers was used to estimate how many nucleated cells each sample contained. Sequence reads were collapsed and filtered to measure the absolute abundance of every unique TCRbeta CDR3 rearrangement. For each sample, productive Simpson clonality was calculated by taking the square root of Simpson's diversity index across productive rearrangements. TCRdb took this table from immuneACCESS and kept in-frame rearrangements with V and J called. Such tables lack part of the clones; where checked against another copy, unresolved V genes explain under half of the gap, and the rest is unexplained. V and J calls and clone size are those listed in that table; D and trimming were worked out from the DNA. The sample includes almost 500,000 clones, with around nine tenths observed a single time. Jointly, the top ten make up approximately 8.3% of the sample.

Worth noting for this clone: The clone's antigen remains unknown. No base quality values were provided; no much bigger clone lies one nucleotide off.

Participants in the prospective study were enrolled through a virtual design, were aged roughly 18 to 100 years, and lived in approximately 24 United States geographic areas. In the prospective study, participants were assigned to cohorts based on the clinical history participants reported in a screening survey and a study questionnaire. Recovered participants in ImmuneRACE Cohort 3 were defined as having two consecutive negative NP/OP PCR tests, clearance from a healthcare professional, or resolution of symptoms. Each participant in the prospective study had whole blood, serum and a nasopharyngeal or oropharyngeal swab collected by mobile phlebotomists. Prospective study participants could optionally give additional blood draws and questionnaires over an approximately two-month period. Before DNA extraction, prospective study blood samples were shipped either frozen or at room temperature. This clonotype originated in a woman aged 60 to 75 who had recovered from COVID-19. The specimen was PBMCs or T cells enriched from blood (not recorded which).

Here the CDR3 is given as CASSLYRSSYNSPLHF. The nucleotide sequence is given as TGTGCCAGCAGTTTATATCGGAGCTCCTATAATTCACCCCTCCACTTT. The chain is assembled from TRBV28 and TRBJ1-6; too little of a D gene remains to name it. The junction carries 7 bases between V and J, which are trimmed by 1 base and 0 bases respectively. The CDR3 runs 16 residues from the cysteine to the phenylalanine. The only DNA kept is the CDR3, 48 bases in frame from the first base. Via the germline V gene, CDR1 is MDHEN and CDR2 SYDVKM.